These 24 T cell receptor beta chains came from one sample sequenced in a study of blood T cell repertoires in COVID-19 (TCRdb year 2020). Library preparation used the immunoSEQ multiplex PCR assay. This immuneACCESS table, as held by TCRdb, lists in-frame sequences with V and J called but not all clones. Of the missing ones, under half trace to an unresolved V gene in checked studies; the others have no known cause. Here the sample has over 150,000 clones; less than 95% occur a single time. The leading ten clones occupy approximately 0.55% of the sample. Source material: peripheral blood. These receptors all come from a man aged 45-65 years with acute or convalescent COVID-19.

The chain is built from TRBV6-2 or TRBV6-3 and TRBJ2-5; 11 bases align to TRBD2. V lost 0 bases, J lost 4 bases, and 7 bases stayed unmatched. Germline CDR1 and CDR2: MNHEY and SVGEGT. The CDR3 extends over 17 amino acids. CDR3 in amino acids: CASSYSSGGAFIETQYF. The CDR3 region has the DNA TGTGCCAGCAGTTACTCTAGCGGGGGGGCCTTTATAGAGACCCAGTACTTC.

The CDR3: CASSPGTGGRSGNQPQHF. The CDR3, as DNA: TGTGCCAGCAGTCCCGGGACAGGGGGACGATCCGGCAATCAGCCCCAGCATTTT. The chain links TRBV6-6 to TRBJ1-5; 11 nucleotides match TRBD1. Germline CDR1 reads MNHNY; CDR2 reads SVGAGI (reference sequence). Trimming at V came to 5 bases and at J to 2 bases, leaving 11 bases not matched to a gene. The CDR3 loop spans 18 amino acids.

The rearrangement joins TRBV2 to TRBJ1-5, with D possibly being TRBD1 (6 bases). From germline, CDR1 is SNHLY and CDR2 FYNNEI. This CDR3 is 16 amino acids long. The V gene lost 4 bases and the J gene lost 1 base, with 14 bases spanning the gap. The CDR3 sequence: CASSATGLVSNQPQHF. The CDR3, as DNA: TGTGCCAGCAGTGCTACAGGGCTAGTAAGCAATCAGCCCCAGCATTTT.

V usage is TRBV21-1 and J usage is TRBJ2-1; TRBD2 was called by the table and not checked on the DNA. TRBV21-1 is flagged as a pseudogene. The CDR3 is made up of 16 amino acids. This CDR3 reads CASSKVLAGYYNEQFF. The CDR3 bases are TGTGCCAGCAGCAAAGTACTAGCGGGGTACTACAATGAGCAGTTCTTC.

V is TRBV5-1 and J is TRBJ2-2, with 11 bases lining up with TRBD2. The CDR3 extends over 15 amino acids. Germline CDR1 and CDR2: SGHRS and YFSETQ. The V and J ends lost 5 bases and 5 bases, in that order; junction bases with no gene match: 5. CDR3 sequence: CASSDSGRETGELFF. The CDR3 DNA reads TGCGCCAGCAGTGATAGCGGGAGGGAGACCGGGGAGCTGTTTTTT.

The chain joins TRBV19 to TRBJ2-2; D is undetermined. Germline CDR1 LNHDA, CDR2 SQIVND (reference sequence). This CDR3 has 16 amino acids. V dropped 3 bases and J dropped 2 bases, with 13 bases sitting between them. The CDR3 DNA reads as TGTGCCAGTAGTATCATAGCAAGAACCAACACCGGGGAGCTGTTTTTT. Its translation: CASSIIARTNTGELFF.

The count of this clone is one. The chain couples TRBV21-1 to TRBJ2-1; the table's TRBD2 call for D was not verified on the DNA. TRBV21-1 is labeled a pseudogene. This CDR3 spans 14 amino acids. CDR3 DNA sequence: TGTGCCAGCAGCAAATCTAGCTCCTACAATGAGCAGTTCTTC. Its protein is CASSKSSSYNEQFF.

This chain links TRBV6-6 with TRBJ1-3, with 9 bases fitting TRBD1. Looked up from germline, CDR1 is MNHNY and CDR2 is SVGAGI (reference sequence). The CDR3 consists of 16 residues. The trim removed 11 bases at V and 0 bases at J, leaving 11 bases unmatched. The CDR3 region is CAAERDRDFSGNTIYF. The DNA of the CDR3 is TGTGCCGCAGAACGGGACAGGGATTTCTCTGGAAACACCATATATTTT.

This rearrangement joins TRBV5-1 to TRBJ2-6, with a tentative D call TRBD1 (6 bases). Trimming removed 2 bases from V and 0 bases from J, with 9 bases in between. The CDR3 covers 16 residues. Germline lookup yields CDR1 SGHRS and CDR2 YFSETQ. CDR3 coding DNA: TGCGCCAGCAGCTTAAGGGGGAGCTCTGGGGCCAACGTCCTGACTTTC. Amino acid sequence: CASSLRGSSGANVLTF.

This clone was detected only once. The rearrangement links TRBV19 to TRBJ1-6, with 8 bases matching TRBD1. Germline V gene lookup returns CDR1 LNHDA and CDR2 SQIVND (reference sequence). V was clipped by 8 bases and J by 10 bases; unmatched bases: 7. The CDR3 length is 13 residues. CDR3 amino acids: CASATGEGSPLHF. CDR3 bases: TGTGCCAGTGCGACAGGGGAAGGGTCACCCCTCCACTTT. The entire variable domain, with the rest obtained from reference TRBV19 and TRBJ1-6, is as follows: DGGITQSPKYLFRKEGQNVTLSCEQNLNHDAMYWYRQDPGQGLRLIYYSQIVNDFQKGDIAEGYSVSREKKESFPLTVTSAQKNPTAFYLCASATGEGSPLHFGNGTRLTVT.

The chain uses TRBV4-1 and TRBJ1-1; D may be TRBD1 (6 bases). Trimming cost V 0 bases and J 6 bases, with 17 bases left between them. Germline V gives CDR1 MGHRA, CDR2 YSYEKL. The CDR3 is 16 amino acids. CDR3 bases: TGCGCCAGCAGCCAAGAACCATACAGGGATAGGCCTGAAGCTTTCTTT. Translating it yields CASSQEPYRDRPEAFF.

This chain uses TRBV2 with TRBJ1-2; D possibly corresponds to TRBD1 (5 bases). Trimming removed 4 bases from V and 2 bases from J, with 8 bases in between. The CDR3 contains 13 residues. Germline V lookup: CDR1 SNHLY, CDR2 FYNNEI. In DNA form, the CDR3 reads TGTGCCAGCAGTGTTAGGGGAAACTATGGCTACACCTTC. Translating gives CASSVRGNYGYTF.

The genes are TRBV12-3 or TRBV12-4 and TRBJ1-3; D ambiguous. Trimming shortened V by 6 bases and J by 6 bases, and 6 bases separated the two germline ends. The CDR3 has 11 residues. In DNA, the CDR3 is TGTGCCAGCAGGCAACAAAACACCATATATTTT. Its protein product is CASRQQNTIYF.

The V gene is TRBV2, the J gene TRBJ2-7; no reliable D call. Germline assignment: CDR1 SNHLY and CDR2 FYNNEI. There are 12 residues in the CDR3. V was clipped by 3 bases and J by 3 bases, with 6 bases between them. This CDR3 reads CASSELSYEQYF. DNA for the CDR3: TGTGCCAGCAGTGAGCTGAGCTACGAGCAGTACTTC.

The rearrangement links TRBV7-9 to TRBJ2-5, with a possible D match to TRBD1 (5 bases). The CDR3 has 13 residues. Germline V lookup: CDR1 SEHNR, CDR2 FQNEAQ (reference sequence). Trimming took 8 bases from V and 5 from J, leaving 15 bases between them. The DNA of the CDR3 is TGTGCCAGCGAGTCTGGGGCGATTGAGACCCAGTACTTC. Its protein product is CASESGAIETQYF.

In DNA form, the CDR3 reads TGTGCCAGCAGCCCGGCGGACAGACCGCTACGGGGCTACACCTTC. It specifies CASSPADRPLRGYTF. The genes are TRBV27 and TRBJ1-2; a possible D gene is TRBD1 (6 bases). This CDR3 region has 15 residues. V was cut by 6 bases and J by 8 bases, with 22 bases left in between. In germline, CDR1 is MNHEY, CDR2 SMNVEV (reference sequence).

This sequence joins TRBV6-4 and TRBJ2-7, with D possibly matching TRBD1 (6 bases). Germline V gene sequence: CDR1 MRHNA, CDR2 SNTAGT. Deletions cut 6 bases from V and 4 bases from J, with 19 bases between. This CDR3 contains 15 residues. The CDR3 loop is CASSPVTGRFYEQYV. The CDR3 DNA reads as TGTGCCAGCAGCCCGGTTACAGGGAGATTTTACGAGCAGTACGTC.

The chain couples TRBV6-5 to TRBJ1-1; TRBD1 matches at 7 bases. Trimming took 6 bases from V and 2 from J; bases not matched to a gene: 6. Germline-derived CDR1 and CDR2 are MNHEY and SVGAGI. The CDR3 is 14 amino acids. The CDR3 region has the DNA TGTGCCAGCAGGACAGGGATGGTAAACACTGAAGCTTTCTTT. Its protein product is CASRTGMVNTEAFF.

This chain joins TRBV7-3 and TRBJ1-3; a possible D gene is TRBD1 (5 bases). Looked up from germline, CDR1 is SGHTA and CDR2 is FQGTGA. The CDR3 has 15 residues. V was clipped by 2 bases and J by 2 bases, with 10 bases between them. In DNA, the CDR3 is TGTGCCAGCAGCTTAGGGGGGGATACTGGAAACACCATATATTTT. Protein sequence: CASSLGGDTGNTIYF. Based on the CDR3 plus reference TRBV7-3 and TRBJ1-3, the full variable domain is GAGVSQTPSNKVTEKGKYVELRCDPISGHTALYWYRQSLGQGPEFLIYFQGTGAADDSGLPNDRFFAVRPEGSVSTLKIQRTERGDSAVYLCASSLGGDTGNTIYFGEGSWLTVV.

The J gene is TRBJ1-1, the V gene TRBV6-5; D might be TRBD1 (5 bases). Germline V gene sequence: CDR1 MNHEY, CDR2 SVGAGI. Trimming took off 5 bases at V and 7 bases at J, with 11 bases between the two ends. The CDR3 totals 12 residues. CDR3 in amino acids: CASSNPGLEAFF. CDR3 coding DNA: TGTGCCAGCAGTAACCCGGGACTTGAAGCTTTCTTT.

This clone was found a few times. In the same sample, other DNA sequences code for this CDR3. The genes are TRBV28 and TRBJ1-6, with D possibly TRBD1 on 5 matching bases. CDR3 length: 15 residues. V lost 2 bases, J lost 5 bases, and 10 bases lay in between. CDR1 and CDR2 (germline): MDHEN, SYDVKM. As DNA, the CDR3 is TGTGCCAGCAGTTTACCCCAGGGAAATAATTCACCCCTCCACTTT. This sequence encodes CASSLPQGNNSPLHF.

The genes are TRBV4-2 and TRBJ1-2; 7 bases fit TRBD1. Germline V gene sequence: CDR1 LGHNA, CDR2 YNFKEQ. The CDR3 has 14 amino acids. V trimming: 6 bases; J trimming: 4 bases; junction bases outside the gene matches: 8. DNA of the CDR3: TGTGCCAGCAGTCTTGGGCCAGGGGGCTATGGCTACACCTTC. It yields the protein CASSLGPGGYGYTF.

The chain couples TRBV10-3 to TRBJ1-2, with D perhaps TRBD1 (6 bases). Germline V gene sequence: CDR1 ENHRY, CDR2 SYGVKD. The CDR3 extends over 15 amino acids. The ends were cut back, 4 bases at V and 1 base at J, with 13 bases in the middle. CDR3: CAISGGQGRNYGYTF. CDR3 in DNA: TGTGCCATCAGTGGGGGGCAGGGGCGTAACTATGGCTACACCTTC.

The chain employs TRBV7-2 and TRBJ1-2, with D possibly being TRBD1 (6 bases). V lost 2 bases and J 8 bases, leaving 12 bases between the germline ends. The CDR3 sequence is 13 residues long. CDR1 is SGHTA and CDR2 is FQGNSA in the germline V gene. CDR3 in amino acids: CASSLKDSSGYTF. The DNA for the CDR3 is TGTGCCAGCAGCTTAAAGGACAGTTCAGGCTACACCTTC.